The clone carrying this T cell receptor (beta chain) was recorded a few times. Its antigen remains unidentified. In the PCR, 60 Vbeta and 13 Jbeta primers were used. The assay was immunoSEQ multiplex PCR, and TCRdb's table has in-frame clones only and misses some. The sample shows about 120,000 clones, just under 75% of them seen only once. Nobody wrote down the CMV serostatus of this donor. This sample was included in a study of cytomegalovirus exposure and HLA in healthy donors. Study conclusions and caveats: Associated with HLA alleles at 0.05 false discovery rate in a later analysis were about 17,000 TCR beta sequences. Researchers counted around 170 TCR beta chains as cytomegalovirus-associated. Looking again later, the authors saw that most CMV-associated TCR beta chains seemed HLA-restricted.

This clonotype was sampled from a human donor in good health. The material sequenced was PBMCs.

CDR3 protein: CASSVGGPYEQYF. As DNA, the CDR3 is TGTGCCAGCAGCGTAGGTGGGCCCTACGAGCAGTACTTC. The chain is built from TRBV9 and TRBJ2-7; D not resolved. The CDR3 spans 13 residues. The V gene lost 0 bases and the J gene lost 2 bases, with 6 bases spanning the gap. CDR1 is SGDLS, CDR2 YYNGEE, per germline.